The 27 T cell receptor beta chains below come from one sample, sequenced in a study of CD8+ T cells in alopecia areata. The treatment is: oral pan-JAK inhibitor, 5-10 mg twice daily. Extraction of RNA preceded its reverse transcription into cDNA, which served as the sequencing template. Produced via immunoSEQ multiplex PCR; TCRdb's table is partial and in-frame only. Of approximately 200,000 clones in the sample, 45% to 65% are singletons; the top ten hold 3% to 4%. The material sequenced was CD4+ T cells sorted from blood, taken at week 4, from a patient treated with tofacitinib. The receptors were sampled from a human donor with alopecia areata.

V gene TRBV7-9 combines with J gene TRBJ1-6; 9 bases are shared with TRBD1. Looked up from germline, CDR1 is SEHNR and CDR2 is FQNEAQ (reference sequence). The CDR3 is made up of 14 amino acids. V lost 6 bases and J lost 10; bases outside the gene matches: 7. The CDR3 loop reads CASRPGTGRSPLHF. The CDR3 nucleotides read TGTGCCAGCAGGCCCGGGACAGGGAGGTCACCCCTCCACTTT.

This chain uses TRBV4-2 with TRBJ1-2; D ambiguous. CDR1 LGHNA and CDR2 YNFKEQ come from the germline V gene. V was pared by 1 base and J by 3 bases, with 15 bases between. The CDR3 covers 16 residues. This CDR3 is CASSQGVGRADYGYTF. The CDR3 DNA follows: TGTGCCAGCAGCCAAGGAGTAGGCCGGGCAGACTATGGCTACACCTTC.

J is TRBJ1-5 and V is TRBV7-9; D may be TRBD1 (5 bases). V was clipped by 1 base and J by 0 bases, with 10 bases between them. From germline, CDR1 is SEHNR and CDR2 FQNEAQ (reference sequence). The CDR3 is 16 amino acids. The CDR3 region is CASSLGEGYSNQPQHF. Here the CDR3 DNA reads TGTGCCAGCAGCTTAGGGGAGGGGTATAGCAATCAGCCCCAGCATTTT.

The chain links TRBV21-1 to TRBJ2-7. TRBV21-1 is termed a pseudogene. CDR3 length equals 14 residues. In DNA form, the CDR3 reads TGTGCCAGCAGCATAGGGACGGTCGGCTACGAGCAGTACTTC. Translation: CASSIGTVGYEQYF.

This rearrangement joins TRBV19 to TRBJ2-5; no clear D gene. Germline V CDR1 and CDR2: LNHDA, SQIVND (reference sequence). The V end was cut by 6 bases, the J end by 1 base, with 15 bases between. CDR3 length: 15 amino acids. The CDR3 spells CASSPRPMGQETQYF. In nucleotides, the CDR3 is TGTGCCAGTAGCCCCCGTCCCATGGGCCAAGAGACCCAGTACTTC.

V is TRBV7-2 and J is TRBJ2-3; TRBD2 matches 7 bases. This CDR3 contains 17 residues. Losses at the gene ends were 0 bases for V and 2 bases for J; bases not matched to a gene: 8. CDR1 is SGHTA and CDR2 is FQGNSA in the germline V gene. The CDR3 sequence is CASSLASSGTITDTQYF. CDR3 DNA sequence: TGTGCCAGCAGCTTAGCCTCTAGCGGAACAATCACAGATACGCAGTATTTT.

CDR3 nucleotide sequence: TGTGCCAGCAGCTTAGGGAGAGGGGGCGCCCAGCCCCAGCATTTT. It is translated as CASSLGRGGAQPQHF. The J gene is TRBJ1-5, the V gene TRBV7-9; TRBD1 matches at 7 bases. From germline, CDR1 is SEHNR and CDR2 FQNEAQ (reference sequence). V trimming: 1 base; J trimming: 7 bases; junction bases outside the gene matches: 7. The CDR3 loop spans 15 amino acids.

This sequence joins TRBV5-6 and TRBJ1-1; D ambiguous. From germline, CDR1 is SGHDT and CDR2 YYEEEE. This CDR3 contains 13 residues. The V and J ends lost 4 bases and 3 bases respectively, with 10 bases between them. The CDR3 here is CASSLEEDTEAFF. CDR3 bases: TGTGCCAGCAGCCTCGAAGAGGACACTGAAGCTTTCTTT.

This clone was seen a handful of times. V usage is TRBV28 and J usage is TRBJ1-2; D uncertain. The CDR3 is made up of 11 amino acids. The V gene lost 6 bases and the J gene lost 6 bases, with 8 bases spanning the gap. The germline V gene has CDR1 MDHEN and CDR2 SYDVKM. This chain's CDR3 is CASSNLNGYTF. DNA for the CDR3: TGTGCCAGCAGCAATTTGAATGGCTACACCTTC.

The chain employs TRBV7-8 and TRBJ1-5, with no clear D. V was cut by 5 bases and J by 4 bases, with 12 bases left in between. CDR3 size: 14 residues. In germline, CDR1 is SGHVS, CDR2 FQNEAQ. Here the CDR3 reads CASSPREGNQPQHF. CDR3 nucleotides: TGTGCCAGCAGCCCTCGCGAAGGGAATCAGCCCCAGCATTTT.

The chain combines TRBV18 with TRBJ2-6; D uncertain. Germline CDR1 and CDR2: KGHSH and LQKENI. This CDR3 comprises 17 residues. The germline V and J ends were trimmed by 2 bases and 0 bases, with 11 bases remaining between them. CDR3 in DNA: TGTGCCAGCTCACCAACGGCCGGATCCTCTGGGGCCAACGTCCTGACTTTC. This gives the protein CASSPTAGSSGANVLTF. Full variable domain (remainder filled in from reference TRBV18 and TRBJ2-6): NAGVMQNPRHLVRRRGQEARLRCSPMKGHSHVYWYRQLPEEGLKFMVYLQKENIIDESGMPKERFSAEFPKEGPSILRIQQVVRGDSAAYFCASSPTAGSSGANVLTFGAGSRLTVL.

The count of this clone is one. The genes are TRBV7-3 and TRBJ1-2, with TRBD1 matching 9 bases. V was pared by 5 bases and J by 8 bases, with 6 bases of the junction left unmatched. Germline CDR1 is SGHTA and CDR2 is FQGTGA. The CDR3 totals 13 residues. This CDR3 reads CASSARTGEGYTF. The CDR3, as DNA: TGTGCCAGCAGCGCCCGGACAGGGGAAGGCTACACCTTC.

This chain uses TRBV6-5 with TRBJ2-7; D is unclear. Trimming took off 2 bases at V and 4 bases at J, with 12 bases between the two ends. This CDR3 comprises 14 residues. Germline CDR1 is MNHEY and CDR2 is SVGAGI. As DNA, the CDR3 is TGTGCCAGCAGTTACAGCCAAGTGACTTACGAGCAGTACTTC. Its translation is CASSYSQVTYEQYF.

This rearrangement joins TRBV9 to TRBJ1-6; D unresolved. Deletions cut 4 bases from V and 1 base from J, with 3 bases between. Germline V gives CDR1 SGDLS, CDR2 YYNGEE. The CDR3 loop spans 13 amino acids. CDR3 amino acids: CASSPSYNSPLHF. The DNA of the CDR3 is TGTGCCAGCAGCCCTTCCTATAATTCACCCCTCCACTTT.

For the CDR3, the DNA is TGTGCCAGCAGCTCGCCCCGGACAGGGGGAAACACTGAAGCTTTCTTT. It encodes CASSSPRTGGNTEAFF. The chain employs TRBV27 and TRBJ1-1; 10 nucleotides align to TRBD1. This CDR3 region has 16 residues. Germline-derived CDR1 and CDR2 are MNHEY and SMNVEV (reference sequence). Unmatched junction bases numbered 9, after V lost 6 bases and J lost 2 bases.

CDR3 amino acids: CASSASGTASYEQYF. In nucleotides, the CDR3 is TGTGCCAGCAGCGCATCCGGGACTGCTTCCTACGAGCAGTACTTC. This sequence joins TRBV9 and TRBJ2-7; possibly TRBD2 for D (6 bases). V gave up 3 bases and J gave up 1 base, with 14 bases separating them. This CDR3 has 15 residues. CDR1 and CDR2 (germline): SGDLS, YYNGEE.

The chain joins TRBV9 to TRBJ1-1; D remains unclear. The CDR3 has 14 amino acids. Germline values: CDR1 SGDLS, CDR2 YYNGEE. The ends were cut back, 2 bases at V and 0 bases at J, with 8 bases in the middle. The CDR3 reads CASSVRSMNTEAFF. The DNA of the CDR3 is TGTGCCAGCAGCGTTCGGTCCATGAACACTGAAGCTTTCTTT.

The chain uses TRBV30 and TRBJ1-4; D gene uncertain. Germline CDR1 GTSNPN, CDR2 SVGIG (reference sequence). The CDR3 totals 11 residues. V was trimmed by 3 bases and J by 8 bases, leaving 7 bases between them. Here the CDR3 DNA reads TGTGCCTGGAGCCACCGGGAAAAACTGTTTTTT. Amino acid sequence: CAWSHREKLFF.

V gene TRBV2 combines with J gene TRBJ2-1; 12 bases match TRBD2. This CDR3 has 21 amino acids. The trim removed 2 bases at V and 2 bases at J, leaving 16 bases unmatched. The germline V gene has CDR1 SNHLY and CDR2 FYNNEI. The CDR3 loop is CASSEPRLAGGTAGPYNEQFF. In DNA, the CDR3 is TGTGCCAGCAGTGAACCCCGGCTAGCGGGGGGGACCGCCGGCCCCTACAATGAGCAGTTCTTC.

CDR3 nucleotide sequence: TGTGCCAGCCGGCCTAGAGTAGCAGAGACCCAGTACTTC. As protein: CASRPRVAETQYF. V usage is TRBV2 and J usage is TRBJ2-5; D remains unclear. The V gene lost 8 bases and the J gene lost 4 bases, with 14 bases spanning the gap. There are 13 residues in the CDR3. Germline-derived CDR1 and CDR2 are SNHLY and FYNNEI.

The CDR3 nucleotides read TGCAGTGCCACGGTGCACGACATTCAGTACTTC. It translates to CSATVHDIQYF. The chain has TRBV20-1 and TRBJ2-4; D is uncertain. Trimming removed 6 bases from V and 8 bases from J, with 11 bases in between. There are 11 residues in the CDR3. Germline lookup yields CDR1 DFQATT and CDR2 SNEGSKA (reference sequence).

This clone has just one count. In DNA form, the CDR3 reads TGTGCCAGCAGCGAACAGACAGGGGTGGGCATTCAGTACTTC. Residues: CASSEQTGVGIQYF. V and J are TRBV9 and TRBJ2-4; TRBD1 aligns across 8 bases. Unmatched junction bases numbered 8, after V lost 3 bases and J lost 9 bases. CDR1 and CDR2 from the germline V gene are SGDLS and YYNGEE. This CDR3 has 14 amino acids.

V usage is TRBV6-1 and J usage is TRBJ2-5; TRBD1 agrees at 7 bases. This CDR3 has 13 amino acids. Germline trimming cut 3 bases from V and 10 bases from J; bases unmatched to any gene: 8. The germline V gene has CDR1 MNHNS and CDR2 SASEGT. In nucleotides, the CDR3 is TGTGCCAGCAGTGAGAAGAGGGGGCTCGGCCAGTACTTC. It specifies CASSEKRGLGQYF.

The chain recombines TRBV15 with TRBJ2-3, with D possibly TRBD1 on 5 matching bases. The length of the CDR3 is 15 residues. Germline V gene lookup returns CDR1 LNHNV and CDR2 YYDKDF (reference sequence). Trimming took off 0 bases at V and 7 bases at J, with 14 bases between the two ends. In DNA, the CDR3 is TGTGCCACCAGCAGAGATCGGAGACAGAAGAATACGCAGTATTTT. This codes for CATSRDRRQKNTQYF.

The sample holds one count of this clone. V is TRBV27 and J is TRBJ2-5; D tentatively reads TRBD1 or TRBD2 (5 bases each). This CDR3 has 15 residues. V shed 6 bases and J shed 5 bases, with 19 bases lying between them. Germline V lookup: CDR1 MNHEY, CDR2 SMNVEV (reference sequence). CDR3 in amino acids: CASSPSRVKGETQYF. CDR3 DNA: TGTGCCAGCAGCCCCTCGAGGGTCAAGGGGGAGACCCAGTACTTC.

Concerning this clone: This sample also contains other DNA sequences that code for the same CDR3. This sequence joins TRBV2 and TRBJ1-2, with 8 bases matching TRBD1. Germline-derived CDR1 and CDR2 are SNHLY and FYNNEI. This CDR3 comprises 14 residues. The V segment lost 5 bases and the J segment 0 bases; nucleotides outside the gene matches: 2. This chain's CDR3 is CASSRQGSNYGYTF. In DNA form, the CDR3 reads TGTGCCAGCAGTCGACAGGGGTCTAACTATGGCTACACCTTC.

The V gene is TRBV30, the J gene TRBJ1-3; D is uncertain. With 7 bases removed from V and 4 bases from J, the gap between germline ends came to 8 bases. This CDR3 spans 11 amino acids. CDR1 is GTSNPN, CDR2 SVGIG, per germline (reference sequence). Written as DNA, the CDR3 is TGTGCCTTGGACCTAGGAAACACCATATATTTT. It codes for CALDLGNTIYF. The full variable domain, rest sourced from reference TRBV30 and TRBJ1-3, is SQTIHQWPATLVQPVGSPLSLECTVEGTSNPNLYWYRQAAGRGLQLLFYSVGIGQISSEVPQNLSASRPQDRQFILSSKKLLLSDSGFYLCALDLGNTIYFGEGSWLTVV.